The clone carrying this T cell receptor beta chain was detected a few times. The data were taken from a study of blood T cell repertoires in COVID-19. Across the whole study: Samples representing acute and convalescent COVID-19 were sourced from the United States, Italy and Spain. The analysed material was cDNA or gDNA that came from T cells, B-cell-depleted T cells, or PBMCs.

V was cut by 0 bases and J by 4 bases, with 8 bases left in between. Germline-derived CDR1 and CDR2 are KGHDR and SFDVKD. The CDR3 has 14 residues. Per the authors' pipeline: Amplified reference gene primers provided the basis for estimating nucleated cell counts. The table came from immunoSEQ multiplex PCR; TCRdb's copy has only in-frame clones and leaves some out. V and J calls and clone size are copied from that table; D and trimming were computed from the DNA. The sample has some 50,000 clones, over 65% seen once. This sequence joins TRBV24-1 and TRBJ1-2; no firm D call. The TCR was taken from a woman between 65 and 79 years old with acute or convalescent COVID-19. Sequencing input: peripheral blood. For the CDR3, the DNA is TGTGCCACCAGTGATTTGACAGTGACCTATGGCTACACCTTC. Protein product: CATSDLTVTYGYTF.